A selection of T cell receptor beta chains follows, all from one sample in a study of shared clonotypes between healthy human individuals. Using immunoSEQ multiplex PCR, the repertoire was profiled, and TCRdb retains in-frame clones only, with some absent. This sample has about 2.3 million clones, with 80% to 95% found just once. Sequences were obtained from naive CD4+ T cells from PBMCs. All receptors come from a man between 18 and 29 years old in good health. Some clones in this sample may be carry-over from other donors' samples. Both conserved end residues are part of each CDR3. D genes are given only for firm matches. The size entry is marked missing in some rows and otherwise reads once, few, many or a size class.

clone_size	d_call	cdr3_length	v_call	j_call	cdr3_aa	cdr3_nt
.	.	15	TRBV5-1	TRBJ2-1	CASSLKRVMVNEQFF	TGCGCCAGCAGCTTGAAGCGGGTAATGGTGAATGAGCAGTTCTTC
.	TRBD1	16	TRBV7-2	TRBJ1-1	CASSAGQGILAAEAFF	TGTGCCAGCAGCGCCGGACAGGGAATATTGGCCGCTGAAGCTTTCTTT
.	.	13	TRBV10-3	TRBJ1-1	CAIRGMGDTEAFF	TGTGCCATCCGAGGAATGGGGGACACTGAAGCTTTCTTT
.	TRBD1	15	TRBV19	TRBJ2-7	CASSIPGQGIYEQYF	TGTGCCAGTAGTATACCGGGACAGGGGATCTACGAGCAGTACTTC
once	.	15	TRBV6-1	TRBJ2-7	CASSDSGLSSYEQYF	TGTGCCAGCAGTGATTCTGGCTTAAGCTCCTACGAGCAGTACTTC
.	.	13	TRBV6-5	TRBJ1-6	CASTRGFSSPLHF	TGTGCCAGCACTCGGGGGTTCTCTTCACCCCTCCACTTT
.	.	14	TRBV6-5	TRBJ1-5	CASSPLVSNQPQHF	TGTGCCAGCAGTCCACTAGTTAGCAATCAGCCCCAGCATTTT
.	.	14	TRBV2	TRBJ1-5	CASSVDGRNQPQHF	TGTGCCAGCAGCGTGGACGGCCGCAATCAGCCCCAGCATTTT
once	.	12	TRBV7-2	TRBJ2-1	CASSLQGNEQFF	TGTGCCAGCAGCTTACAGGGCAATGAGCAGTTCTTC
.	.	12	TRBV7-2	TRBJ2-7	CASSPTPYEQYF	TGTGCCAGCAGCCCGACCCCCTACGAGCAGTACTTC
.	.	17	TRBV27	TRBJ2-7	CASSLKPPDRSNYEQYF	TGTGCCAGCAGCCTTAAGCCCCCCGACAGGTCAAACTACGAGCAGTACTTC
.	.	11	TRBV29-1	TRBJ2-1	CSVEKSGEQFF	TGCAGCGTTGAGAAGTCAGGTGAGCAGTTCTTC
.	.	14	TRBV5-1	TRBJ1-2	CASSLDPSSYGYTF	TGCGCCAGCAGCTTGGACCCCTCCTCCTATGGCTACACCTTC
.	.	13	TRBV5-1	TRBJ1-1	CASSLTLNTEAFF	TGCGCCAGCAGCTTGACCTTGAACACTGAAGCTTTCTTT
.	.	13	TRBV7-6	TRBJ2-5	CASSLAGGETQYF	TGTGCCAGCAGCTTAGCCGGGGGAGAGACCCAGTACTTC
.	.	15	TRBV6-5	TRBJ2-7	CASSYSEAFSYEQYF	TGTGCCAGCAGTTACTCCGAGGCCTTCTCCTACGAGCAGTACTTC
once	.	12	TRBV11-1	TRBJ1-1	CASSIVGTEAFF	TGTGCCAGCAGCATCGTCGGCACTGAAGCTTTCTTT
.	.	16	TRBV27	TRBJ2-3	CASSLSIQGDTDTQYF	TGTGCCAGCAGTTTATCGATTCAGGGAGACACAGATACGCAGTATTTT